The 9 T cell receptor beta chains listed next were all sequenced from one sample in a study of CD8+ T cells in alopecia areata (dated by TCRdb to the late 2010s). The library was generated by the immunoSEQ multiplex PCR assay. For TCR sequencing, RNA was extracted from every sample and reverse transcribed into cDNA to serve as template. This is the immuneACCESS table as TCRdb keeps it, with only in-frame sequences that have V and J called. A part of the clones is gone; compared with another copy, unresolved V genes explain less than half, and the rest is unexplained. The sample table contains around 140,000 clones; only one count was recorded for 45% to 65% of them. The ten largest clones take up 15% to 20% of the sample. The time point label here, explained by the study, means: more than 3 weeks on oral tofacitinib. What this sample's treatment or condition label stands for: oral pan-JAK inhibitor, 5-10 mg twice daily.

The material sequenced was CD8+ T cells sorted from blood, taken at week 4, from a patient treated with tofacitinib. The source of these receptors is a human donor with alopecia areata.

V gene TRBV29-1 combines with J gene TRBJ2-5, with D perhaps TRBD2 (5 bases). The V end was cut by 0 bases, the J end by 4 bases, with 15 bases between. The CDR3 spans 15 residues. Germline-derived CDR1 and CDR2 are SQVTM and ANQGSEA. The CDR3 spells CSVEELRGFGETQYF. CDR3 nucleotide sequence: TGCAGCGTTGAAGAACTGAGAGGGTTCGGAGAGACCCAGTACTTC.

The rearrangement joins TRBV4-3 to TRBJ2-5; 8 bases map to TRBD1. Germline V gene data show CDR1 as LGHNA and CDR2 as YSLEER. The CDR3 has 13 residues. The V and J ends lost 4 bases and 3 bases, in that order; junction bases with no gene match: 1. This CDR3 reads CASSPDREETQYF. The CDR3 DNA follows: TGCGCCAGCAGCCCGGACAGGGAAGAGACCCAGTACTTC.

The chain has TRBV6-5 and TRBJ2-2; D uncertain. V was trimmed by 1 base and J by 4 bases, leaving 4 bases between them. Per germline, CDR1 MNHEY and CDR2 SVGAGI. The CDR3 loop spans 13 amino acids. The CDR3 DNA reads TGTGCCAGCAGTTACTATAGCACCGGGGAGCTGTTTTTT. Translating it yields CASSYYSTGELFF.

This chain uses TRBV6-1 with TRBJ1-1; D uncertain. CDR3 length: 12 residues. CDR1 and CDR2 from the germline V gene are MNHNS and SASEGT. Here the CDR3 DNA reads TGTGCTGCAGGCCGGCTGAACACTGAAGCTTTCTTT. Its translation is CAAGRLNTEAFF.

This clone appeared a few times. The chain joins TRBV4-2 to TRBJ1-5; 9 positions agree with TRBD1. Germline assignment: CDR1 LGHNA and CDR2 YNFKEQ. The CDR3 covers 15 residues. V dropped 1 base and J dropped 6; count of bases not matched to a gene: 4. The CDR3 DNA reads as TGTGCCAGCAGCCAAGTACAGGGGGCGTTTCAGCCCCAGCATTTT. Translation: CASSQVQGAFQPQHF.

J is TRBJ1-1 and V is TRBV7-8; D is ambiguous. The V gene's germline CDR1 is SGHVS and CDR2 FQNEAQ. Trimming shortened V by 4 bases and J by 0 bases, and 9 bases separated the two germline ends. The CDR3 extends over 14 amino acids. CDR3 coding DNA: TGTGCCAGCAGCTCAGACAATTTGAACACTGAAGCTTTCTTT. Protein: CASSSDNLNTEAFF.

CDR3 DNA: TGCGCCAGCAGCTTCCGGGACCCAAGCACAGATACGCAGTATTTT. Translating gives CASSFRDPSTDTQYF. This rearrangement joins TRBV5-1 to TRBJ2-3, with D tentatively TRBD1 or TRBD2 (5 bases each). Germline V gene data show CDR1 as SGHRS and CDR2 as YFSETQ. With 2 bases removed from V and 0 bases from J, the gap between germline ends came to 10 bases. This CDR3 is 15 amino acids long.

This rearrangement joins TRBV2 to TRBJ1-5; tentative D call: TRBD1 (5 bases). The CDR3 runs to 16 residues. Germline V gene lookup returns CDR1 SNHLY and CDR2 FYNNEI. V lost 6 bases, J lost 2 bases, and 17 bases lay in between. The CDR3, as DNA: TGTGCCAGCAGCCCCTGGGGGGTTGAGGGCAATCAGCCCCAGCATTTT. Protein: CASSPWGVEGNQPQHF.

This clone was seen a few times. The chain recombines TRBV13 with TRBJ2-1, with 10 bases aligning to TRBD2. CDR1 PRHDT and CDR2 FYEKMQ come from the germline V gene (reference sequence). This CDR3 has 15 amino acids. Unmatched junction bases numbered 8, after V lost 5 bases and J lost 7 bases. The CDR3 coding sequence is TGTGCCAGCAGCCCAGAGGCTAGCGGGGGTAATGAGCAGTTCTTC. Amino acids: CASSPEASGGNEQFF.